This paragraph covers one T cell receptor beta chain sequence. Its cognate antigen is unknown. The record originates from a study of radiation and T cells in renal cell carcinoma. The overall study: Nephrectomy followed 15 Gy stereotactic body radiation by 4 weeks.

Time point defined: blood 2 weeks post-SBRT. Treatment defined: 15 Gy SBRT to primary tumor, nephrectomy 4 weeks later. After SBRT, blood was collected at 2 and 4 weeks, plus baseline. The patient's renal cell carcinoma had clear cell pathology. The method was immunoSEQ multiplex PCR; TCRdb's version includes in-frame clones alone and lacks a portion of them. The table includes some 60,000 clones, around 81% detected once. Whole-study results and caveats: Top tumor clonotypes rose in blood 2 weeks post-radiation, then contracted.

This clonotype originated in a man in his 60s with renal cell carcinoma. The input for sequencing was blood, taken from a patient whose treatment included radiotherapy and nephrectomy.

As DNA, the CDR3 is TGTGCCAGTTCCCTTGTTGTACCCAATGAGCAGTTCTTC. Translating gives CASSLVVPNEQFF. The rearrangement uses TRBV11-2 and TRBJ2-1; D uncertain. V gave up 9 bases and J gave up 6 bases, with 15 bases separating them. CDR1 is SGHAT, CDR2 FQNNGV, per germline. The CDR3 spans 13 residues.